Listed below are T cell receptor beta chains from one sample, sequenced in a study of shared clonotypes between healthy human individuals. The protocol was immunoSEQ multiplex PCR, while the TCRdb copy is restricted to in-frame clones and leaves out a portion. Here the sample spans about 700,000 clones, approximately 90% being singletons. The sample consisted of naive CD8+ T cells sorted from blood. The receptors originated from a man between 25 and 39 years old in good health. Each CDR3 is given with its conserved first and last residue. D genes are given only for firm matches. Clone size is given for some rows only: seen once, a few or many times, or a class if the clone is expanded.

v_call: TRBV23-1; j_call: TRBJ1-2; clone_size: .; d_call: .; cdr3_nt: TGCGCCAGCAGTCATAGAGGCTACACCTTC; cdr3_aa: CASSHRGYTF
v_call: TRBV9; j_call: TRBJ2-7; clone_size: few; d_call: TRBD2; cdr3_nt: TGTGCCAGCAGCGTCGGGACTAGCGGCTACGAGCAGTACTTC; cdr3_aa: CASSVGTSGYEQYF
v_call: TRBV5-1; j_call: TRBJ2-1; clone_size: .; d_call: TRBD2; cdr3_nt: TGCGCCAGCAGCCCGAACGCGGGACTAGCGCATCGAAGCTCCTACAATGAGCAGTTCTTC; cdr3_aa: CASSPNAGLAHRSSYNEQFF
v_call: TRBV9; j_call: TRBJ2-3; clone_size: .; d_call: .; cdr3_nt: TGTGCCAGCAGCACCACAGATACGCAGTATTTT; cdr3_aa: CASSTTDTQYF
v_call: TRBV7-8; j_call: TRBJ1-5; clone_size: once; d_call: .; cdr3_nt: TGTGCCAGCAGCTTAGGGGCTTTGGGGGACGGGGGTCAGCCCCAGCATTTT; cdr3_aa: CASSLGALGDGGQPQHF
v_call: TRBV5-1; j_call: TRBJ2-4; clone_size: once; d_call: .; cdr3_nt: TGCGCCAGCAGCCCGGCGCTCTCTCCAGGAGGAGGAGACATTCAGTACTTC; cdr3_aa: CASSPALSPGGGDIQYF
v_call: TRBV7-9; j_call: TRBJ2-2; clone_size: .; d_call: .; cdr3_nt: TGTGCCAGCAGCTTTCCCTCTACGGGGGCGAACACCGGGGAGCTGTTTTTT; cdr3_aa: CASSFPSTGANTGELFF
v_call: TRBV13; j_call: TRBJ2-5; clone_size: .; d_call: TRBD1; cdr3_nt: TGTGCCAGCTCAACCTGGATACCGGGACAGCAAGAGACCCAGTACTTC; cdr3_aa: CASSTWIPGQQETQYF
v_call: TRBV11-2; j_call: TRBJ2-2; clone_size: once; d_call: .; cdr3_nt: TGTGCCAGCAGCTTATTCGGCACAAACACCGGGGAGCTGTTTTTT; cdr3_aa: CASSLFGTNTGELFF
v_call: TRBV27; j_call: TRBJ1-5; clone_size: .; d_call: .; cdr3_nt: TGTGCCAGCAGTCTGGGGTCAGGGGTCGATCAGCCCCAGCATTTT; cdr3_aa: CASSLGSGVDQPQHF
v_call: TRBV14; j_call: TRBJ2-4; clone_size: .; d_call: .; cdr3_nt: TGTGCCAGCAGCCAAGGCCCGGGAGAAAACATTCAGTACTTC; cdr3_aa: CASSQGPGENIQYF
v_call: TRBV7-9; j_call: TRBJ1-2; clone_size: .; d_call: .; cdr3_nt: TGTGCCAGCACCGACAGGTCTTATGGCTACACCTTC; cdr3_aa: CASTDRSYGYTF
v_call: TRBV9; j_call: TRBJ2-1; clone_size: .; d_call: TRBD2; cdr3_nt: TGTGCCAGCAGCGCCAGACTAGCGGGGAACAATGAGCAGTTCTTC; cdr3_aa: CASSARLAGNNEQFF
v_call: TRBV7-9; j_call: TRBJ2-5; clone_size: .; d_call: .; cdr3_nt: TGTGCCAGCAGGGACGACAGGCCCCAAGAGACCCAGTACTTC; cdr3_aa: CASRDDRPQETQYF
v_call: TRBV7-9; j_call: TRBJ2-5; clone_size: .; d_call: TRBD1; cdr3_nt: TGTGCCAGCAGCTTAAGACAGGGTACGGAGACCCAGTACTTC; cdr3_aa: CASSLRQGTETQYF
v_call: TRBV30; j_call: TRBJ1-5; clone_size: .; d_call: .; cdr3_nt: TGTGCCTGGAGTGTTGGTGGCGGGGGCAATCAGCCCCAGCATTTT; cdr3_aa: CAWSVGGGGNQPQHF
v_call: TRBV15; j_call: TRBJ2-2; clone_size: .; d_call: .; cdr3_nt: TGTGCCACCAGCCGAATCCCGGGCGGGGAGCTGTTTTTT; cdr3_aa: CATSRIPGGELFF
v_call: TRBV9; j_call: TRBJ2-7; clone_size: .; d_call: TRBD2; cdr3_nt: TGTGCCAGCAGCGCGGGGCTAGCGGGGACCTACGAGCAGTACTTC; cdr3_aa: CASSAGLAGTYEQYF